This T cell receptor (beta chain) is drawn from a study of CD8+CD57+ T cells in acquired aplastic anemia. The V and J ends lost 5 bases and 5 bases respectively, with 11 bases between them. Germline CDR1 and CDR2: SGHRS and YFSETQ. This CDR3 is 14 amino acids long. In regard to this clonotype: Its matching antigen is unknown.

Genomic DNA was employed as the template in profiling TCR beta VDJ and CDR3. TCRdb fed the reads into MiXCR, producing one record per CDR3 protein. Here the sample spans roughly 130,000 distinct CDR3 sequences, over 45% being singletons. Findings of the study overall: The number of CD8+ CDR3 sequences shared by patients and controls was under 35.

The receptor comes from a human donor in good health, serving as a control. The gene calls are TRBV5-1 and TRBJ1-6, with unresolved D. Sequenced: sorted CD4+, CD8+, or CD8+CD57+ T cells (not recorded which) from PBMCs. CDR3 coding DNA: TGCGCCAGCAGAAGCGGATTTGATAATTCACCCCTCCACTTT. It yields the protein CASRSGFDNSPLHF.